The next 25 T cell receptor beta chains were all read from a single sample in a study of T cells in Graves' hyperthyroidism and ophthalmopathy. It was RNA transcripts that yielded the amplified TCR beta CDR3 regions. The study used the HTBI primer set for a first-round RT-PCR of the TCR CDR3. TCRdb re-analysed the multiplex PCR reads in MiXCR, keeping a single row per CDR3 protein. The table records roughly 580,000 distinct CDR3 sequences, around 14% of them present only once. What was sequenced was blood. Receptors were obtained from a woman in her thirties with Graves' hyperthyroidism that later progressed to Graves' ophthalmopathy.

This clonotype was observed at least ten times. The V call is TRBV7-8, the J call TRBJ2-5; 8 bases agree with TRBD1. V lost 7 bases, J lost 5 bases, and 12 bases stayed unmatched. In germline, CDR1 is SGHVS, CDR2 FQNEAQ. The CDR3 has 15 amino acids. The DNA of the CDR3 is TGTGCCAGCAAAAAGGGACAGGTGGTTCAGGAGACCCAGTACTTC. This gives the protein CASKKGQVVQETQYF.

Ten or more counts support this clonotype. The chain links TRBV20-1 to TRBJ1-1, with D possibly being TRBD1 (5 bases). This CDR3 has 12 residues. Germline CDR1 and CDR2: DFQATT and SNEGSKA (reference sequence). The ends were cut back, 4 bases at V and 5 bases at J, with 11 bases in the middle. CDR3 loop: CSATVGPTEAFF. The CDR3 nucleotides read TGCAGTGCTACAGTGGGGCCAACTGAAGCTTTCTTT.

Notes on this clonotype: A clone one base away is much larger, so this may be a read error. This sequence joins TRBV10-3 and TRBJ2-7, with D unresolved. This CDR3 has 12 amino acids. Trimming removed 6 bases from V and 0 bases from J, with 6 bases in between. Germline values: CDR1 ENHRY, CDR2 SYGVKD. The CDR3 bases are TGTGCCATCAGCCAGACCTCCTACGAGCAGTACTTC. Protein sequence: CAISQTSYEQYF.

This clonotype appeared many times. The chain links TRBV19 to TRBJ2-7, with 8 bases matching TRBD1. CDR1 and CDR2 (germline): LNHDA, SQIVND (reference sequence). The V and J ends lost 7 bases and 2 bases, in that order; junction bases with no gene match: 7. The CDR3 is made up of 14 amino acids. In nucleotides, the CDR3 is TGTGCCAGTACCCCGACAGGGGCGCCCTACGAGCAGTACTTC. Amino acids: CASTPTGAPYEQYF.

The rearrangement links TRBV4-1 to TRBJ1-2; no clear D. Trimming pared 2 bases from V and 2 bases from J, leaving 12 bases between. The V gene's germline CDR1 is MGHRA and CDR2 YSYEKL. The CDR3 has 15 residues. The CDR3 bases are TGCGCCAGCAGCCAACACAGAGATTCCAACTATGGCTACACCTTC. This codes for CASSQHRDSNYGYTF.

At least ten counts were recorded for this clonotype. This chain connects TRBV6-1 to TRBJ1-2; D possibly corresponds to TRBD1 (6 bases). This CDR3 is built from 12 residues. V lost 8 bases and J lost 4, with 11 bases in between. Germline CDR1 reads MNHNS; CDR2 reads SASEGT. Written as DNA, the CDR3 is TGTGCCAGCTCCACAGGGTTCTATGGCTACACCTTC. Amino acids: CASSTGFYGYTF.

The CDR3 coding sequence is TGTGCCAGCAGCTTAGGGGTGATGGGTTCGGGTAGGGGTCAGCCCCAGCATTTT. Its translation: CASSLGVMGSGRGQPQHF. V gene TRBV7-2 combines with J gene TRBJ1-5, with a weak D call TRBD1 (5 bases). In germline, CDR1 is SGHTA, CDR2 FQGNSA. The CDR3 spans 18 residues. Trimming took off 1 base at V and 6 bases at J, with 22 bases between the two ends.

The chain combines TRBV20-1 with TRBJ2-2; tentative D call: TRBD2 (6 bases). This CDR3 region has 14 residues. The germline V gene has CDR1 DFQATT and CDR2 SNEGSKA (reference sequence). V was trimmed by 1 base and J by 7 bases, leaving 13 bases between them. The CDR3 DNA follows: TGCAGTGCTAGAGTTAACGGGGGAGACGGGGAGCTGTTTTTT. Translated, it gives CSARVNGGDGELFF.

In this sample, this clonotype turned up many times. For the CDR3, the DNA is TGTGCCATCAGGATCGACTCAATAAACACTGAAGCTTTCTTT. Protein sequence: CAIRIDSINTEAFF. The rearrangement links TRBV10-3 to TRBJ1-1; D is ambiguous. V dropped 6 bases and J dropped 2 bases, with 13 bases sitting between them. Germline V gene lookup returns CDR1 ENHRY and CDR2 SYGVKD. The CDR3 contains 14 residues.

This clonotype showed up many times. The rearrangement links TRBV13 to TRBJ1-2, with D tentatively TRBD1 (6 bases). The CDR3 extends over 18 amino acids. Germline loops: CDR1 PRHDT, CDR2 FYEKMQ (reference sequence). The V gene lost 5 bases and the J gene lost 0 bases, with 22 bases spanning the gap. The CDR3 reads CASSVRTDPNPTNYGYTF. CDR3 nucleotides: TGTGCCAGCAGCGTACGGACAGATCCTAATCCCACTAACTATGGCTACACCTTC.

The genes are TRBV5-1 and TRBJ2-2; 7 nucleotides agree with TRBD1. CDR1 is SGHRS, CDR2 YFSETQ, per germline. This CDR3 spans 15 amino acids. V lost 2 bases to trimming and J lost 3 bases; unmatched junction nucleotides: 4. The DNA of the CDR3 is TGCGCCAGCAGCTTAAGACAGGGATACACCGGGGAGCTGTTTTTT. This encodes CASSLRQGYTGELFF.

This clonotype was found a few times. The genes are TRBV12-3 or TRBV12-4 and TRBJ2-5; D is possibly TRBD1 (8 bases). V gave up 6 bases and J gave up 5 bases, with 16 bases separating them. This CDR3 region has 14 residues. The CDR3 loop is CASSHTGGGETQYF. The CDR3 DNA follows: TGTGCCAGCAGCCACACAGGGGGGGGGGAGACCCAGTACTTC.

This clonotype occurred many times. The chain uses TRBV7-2 and TRBJ2-3; perhaps TRBD1 as D (5 bases). The CDR3 contains 15 residues. Trimming stripped 2 bases from V and 0 bases from J, with 9 bases between. Germline lookup yields CDR1 SGHTA and CDR2 FQGNSA. The CDR3 here is CASSLRGRSTDTQYF. Written as DNA, the CDR3 is TGTGCCAGCAGCTTAAGGGGCAGAAGCACAGATACGCAGTATTTT.

This clonotype has at least ten counts. CDR3 in amino acids: CSARREQETQYF. The CDR3 DNA is TGCAGTGCTCGCAGGGAGCAAGAGACCCAGTACTTC. The genes are TRBV20-1 and TRBJ2-5; D is possibly TRBD1 or TRBD2 (5 bases each). Between the trimmed V and J ends, which lost 5 bases and 2 bases, there was a span of 9 bases. CDR1 and CDR2 from the germline V gene are DFQATT and SNEGSKA (reference sequence). This CDR3 has 12 residues.

This clonotype has ten or more counts. The gene calls are TRBV11-3 and TRBJ2-3; TRBD2 matches at 7 bases. This CDR3 comprises 14 residues. Germline loops: CDR1 SGHNT, CDR2 YENEEA. V shed 6 bases, J shed 3 bases, and the junction held 6 bases outside the gene matches. The CDR3 bases are TGTGCCAGCAGGCGCGCGGGAGCTACAGATACGCAGTATTTT. Its protein product is CASRRAGATDTQYF.

Many counts were recorded for this clonotype. The V gene is TRBV19, the J gene TRBJ2-5; 11 nucleotides match TRBD2. The CDR3 extends over 17 amino acids. After removal of 4 bases from V and 5 bases from J, the junction contained 12 bases not matched to a gene. Germline-derived CDR1 and CDR2 are LNHDA and SQIVND (reference sequence). The CDR3 reads CASSNTGTSGPKETQYF. As DNA, the CDR3 is TGTGCCAGTAGTAACACCGGGACTAGCGGCCCGAAGGAGACCCAGTACTTC. Drawing the rest from reference TRBV19 and TRBJ2-5, the complete variable domain is DGGITQSPKYLFRKEGQNVTLSCEQNLNHDAMYWYRQDPGQGLRLIYYSQIVNDFQKGDIAEGYSVSREKKESFPLTVTSAQKNPTAFYLCASSNTGTSGPKETQYFGPGTRLLVL.

J is TRBJ1-2 and V is TRBV28, with D maybe TRBD1 (6 bases). V shed 2 bases and J shed 6 bases, with 10 bases lying between them. The CDR3 is 13 amino acids. Looked up from germline, CDR1 is MDHEN and CDR2 is SYDVKM. CDR3 nucleotide sequence: TGTGCCAGCAGTTTAGGGGGGCGCAATGGCTACACCTTC. This gives the protein CASSLGGRNGYTF.

In regard to this clonotype: One base away lies a much larger clone, so this may be a sequencing read error. CDR3 sequence reads: CAGSYRGVSGLNEKLFF. In DNA, the CDR3 is TGTGCCGGCAGTTACAGGGGTGTCTCGGGTCTAAATGAAAAACTGTTTTTT. The V call is TRBV12-3 or TRBV12-4, the J call TRBJ1-4; TRBD1 matches 7 bases. The CDR3 runs 17 residues.

At least ten counts were recorded for this clonotype. This rearrangement joins TRBV3-1 to TRBJ1-2; D remains unclear. V gave up 3 bases and J gave up 1 base, with 9 bases separating them. The CDR3 loop spans 14 amino acids. The germline gives CDR1 LGHDT, CDR2 YNNKEL (reference sequence). The CDR3 reads CASSHPGVNYGYTF. For the CDR3, the DNA is TGTGCCAGCAGCCATCCCGGGGTTAACTATGGCTACACCTTC.

Note on this clonotype: A much larger clone lies a single base off, so this may be a read error. This chain uses TRBV6-2 or TRBV6-3 with TRBJ2-2; TRBD1 matches 7 bases. Germline-derived CDR1 and CDR2 are MNHEY and SVGEGT. J gave up 7 bases and V 5 bases, and 13 bases lay outside the gene matches. The CDR3 length is 16 residues. The CDR3 here is CASSPAIGGGGGELFF. The CDR3, as DNA: TGTGCCAGCAGTCCAGCAATAGGGGGCGGTGGCGGGGAGCTGTTTTTT.

The rearrangement links TRBV11-3 to TRBJ2-7; 16 bases match TRBD2. In germline, CDR1 is SGHNT, CDR2 YENEEA. The CDR3 is 19 amino acids. Unmatched junction bases numbered 8, after V lost 3 bases and J lost 0 bases. The CDR3 reads CASSLAGGLAGGISYEQYF. Written as DNA, the CDR3 is TGTGCCAGCAGCTTGGCGGGGGGACTAGCGGGAGGGATCTCCTACGAGCAGTACTTC.

The chain has TRBV30 and TRBJ2-2; D is tentatively TRBD1 or TRBD2 (5 bases each). V dropped 4 bases and J dropped 7 bases, with 19 bases sitting between them. Germline CDR1 and CDR2: GTSNPN and SVGIG (reference sequence). This CDR3 has 15 residues. The CDR3 DNA sequence: TGTGCCTGGAAAAAAAGTTTAGGGACCCACGGGGAGCTGTTTTTT. Translated: CAWKKSLGTHGELFF.

In regard to this clonotype: One base away lies a much larger clone, so this may be a sequencing read error. The chain joins TRBV19 to TRBJ2-1, with D perhaps assigned TRBD1 or TRBD2 (5 bases each). CDR1 is LNHDA and CDR2 is SQIVND in the germline V gene (reference sequence). The CDR3 runs 16 residues. The chain's CDR3 is CASHRAGTSSCNEQFF. Here the CDR3 DNA reads TGTGCCAGTCACCGGGCCGGGACGAGCTCCTGCAATGAGCAGTTCTTC. Full variable domain (rest looked up from reference TRBV19 and TRBJ2-1): DGGITQSPKYLFRKEGQNVTLSCEQNLNHDAMYWYRQDPGQGLRLIYYSQIVNDFQKGDIAEGYSVSREKKESFPLTVTSAQKNPTAFYLCASHRAGTSSCNEQFFGPGTRLTVL.

This clonotype was detected many times. The chain joins TRBV7-2 to TRBJ1-1; D gene ambiguous. The CDR3 covers 13 residues. Germline lookup yields CDR1 SGHTA and CDR2 FQGNSA. V lost 1 base to trimming and J lost 4 bases, with 7 bases between them. CDR3 amino acids: CASSLERFTEAFF. Written as DNA, the CDR3 is TGTGCCAGCAGCTTAGAGCGGTTCACTGAAGCTTTCTTT.

J is TRBJ2-3 and V is TRBV29-1; the match to TRBD2 covers 8 bases. Germline CDR1 is SQVTM and CDR2 is ANQGSEA. The CDR3 has 12 residues. Trimming at V came to 7 bases and at J to 4 bases, leaving 4 bases not matched to a gene. The CDR3: CSGERESDTQYF. The DNA of the CDR3 is TGCAGCGGTGAGCGGGAGTCAGATACGCAGTATTTT.